This TCR beta chain is drawn from a study of T cell changes during pregnancy in multiple sclerosis. The germline CDR1 and CDR2 sequences are LNHNV and YYDKDF (reference sequence). Trimming removed 5 bases from V and 8 bases from J; junction bases left unmatched: 9. The CDR3 length is 14 residues. Here immunoSEQ multiplex PCR was the method, and the copy in TCRdb shows in-frame clones only, minus some. This sample has 75,000 to 100,000 clones, with approximately 90% found just once. Sequencing used peripheral blood, obtained in the second trimester of pregnancy. The receptor was derived from a female donor in good health, enrolled as a control in a pregnancy study. The J gene is TRBJ1-5, the V gene TRBV15, with 7 bases matching TRBD1. The CDR3, as DNA: TGTGCCACCAGCCGGGACAGCGGGGGGGAGCCCCAGCATTTT. Its protein product is CATSRDSGGEPQHF. Together with reference TRBV15 and TRBJ1-5, the CDR3 gives the full variable domain: DAMVIQNPRYQVTQFGKPVTLSCSQTLNHNVMYWYQQKSSQAPKLLFHYYDKDFNNEADTPDNFQSRRPNTSFCFLDIRSPGLGDTAMYLCATSRDSGGEPQHFGDGTRLSIL.